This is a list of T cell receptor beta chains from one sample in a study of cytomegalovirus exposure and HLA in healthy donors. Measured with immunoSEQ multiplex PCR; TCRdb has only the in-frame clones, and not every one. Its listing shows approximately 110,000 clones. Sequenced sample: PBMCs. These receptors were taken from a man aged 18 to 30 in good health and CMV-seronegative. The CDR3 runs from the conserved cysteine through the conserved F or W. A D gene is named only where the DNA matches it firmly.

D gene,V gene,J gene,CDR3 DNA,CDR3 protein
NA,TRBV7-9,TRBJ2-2,TGTGCCAGCAGCTTAGACAGTAACACCGGGGAGCTGTTTTTT,CASSLDSNTGELFF
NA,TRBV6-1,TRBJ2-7,TGTGCCAGCAGTGAAAGACAAGTGAGAGCCTACGAGCAGTACTTC,CASSERQVRAYEQYF
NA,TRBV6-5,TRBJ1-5,TGTGCCAGCCGCCGCCTTAGCTATAGCAATCAGCCCCAGCATTTT,CASRRLSYSNQPQHF
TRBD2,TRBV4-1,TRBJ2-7,TGCGCCAGCAGCCGGATCGGGACTAGCGGGGTCTACGAGCAGTACTTC,CASSRIGTSGVYEQYF
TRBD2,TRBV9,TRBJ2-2,TGTGCCAGCAGCCATGGGGGGAGGGATGACACCGGGGAGCTGTTTTTT,CASSHGGRDDTGELFF
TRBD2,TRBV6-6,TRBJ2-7,TGTGCCAGCAGTCCTGGGACGGGGGGTTCAAGGGAGCAGTACTTC,CASSPGTGGSREQYF
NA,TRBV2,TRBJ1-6,TGTGCCAGCAGTCGCACAGGGTCGGCACCCCTCCACTTT,CASSRTGSAPLHF
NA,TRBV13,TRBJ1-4,TGTGCCAGCAGCTTATTCTCTGCCCCCGCGGAGGAGGAAAAACTGTTTTTT,CASSLFSAPAEEEKLFF
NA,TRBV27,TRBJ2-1,TGTGCCAGCAGAGTACCAGGGTACTCCTACAATGAGCAGTTCTTC,CASRVPGYSYNEQFF
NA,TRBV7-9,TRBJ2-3,TGTGCCAGCAGCTTAGGCGGGGCGGCTAATCAGTATTTT,CASSLGGAANQYF
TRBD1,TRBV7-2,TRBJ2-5,TGTGCCAGCAGTTACAGGGGCGAGACCCAGTACTTC,CASSYRGETQYF
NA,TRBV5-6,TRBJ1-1,TGTGCCAGCAGCTTACCCCCTGCCCCACAAACTGAAGCTTTCTTT,CASSLPPAPQTEAFF
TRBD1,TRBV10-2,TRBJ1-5,TGCGCCAGCAGTGAGACAGGGGGGGATCAGCCCCAGCATTTT,CASSETGGDQPQHF
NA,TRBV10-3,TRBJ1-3,TGTGCCATCAGCTTCGGGACACTCAACTCTGGAAACACCATATATTTT,CAISFGTLNSGNTIYF
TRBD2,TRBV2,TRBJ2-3,TGTGCCAGCAGAGATGGACTAGCGGGAGGGCGACGCAGAGATACGCAGTATTTT,CASRDGLAGGRRRDTQYF
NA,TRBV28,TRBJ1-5,TGTGCCAGCAGATTACTAACTCAGCCCCAGCATTTT,CASRLLTQPQHF
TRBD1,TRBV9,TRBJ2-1,TGTGCCAGCAGCTTTGGGACAGGGGGCAGCGAGCAGTTCTTC,CASSFGTGGSEQFF
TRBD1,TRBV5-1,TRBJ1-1,TGCGCCAGCAGCTTAACCCGACAGGGCGGCACTGAAGCTTTCTTT,CASSLTRQGGTEAFF
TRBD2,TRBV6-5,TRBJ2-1,TGTGCCAGCAGTTACTCGAGGACTAGCAATGAGCAGTTCTTC,CASSYSRTSNEQFF
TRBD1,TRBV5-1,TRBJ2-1,TGCGCCAGCAGCAAGGGACAGACCTACAATGAGCAGTTCTTC,CASSKGQTYNEQFF
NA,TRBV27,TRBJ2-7,TGTGCCAGCAGTTACGGCGTAGGGGATGCTAGCTCCTACGAGCAGTACTTC,CASSYGVGDASSYEQYF
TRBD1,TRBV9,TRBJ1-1,TGTGCCAGCAGCGTAGGCGACAGGGTCTTAATGAACACTGAAGCTTTCTTT,CASSVGDRVLMNTEAFF
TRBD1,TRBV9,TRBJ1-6,TGTGCCAGCAGCCCCCGGGACAGGGGGAATTCACCCCTCCACTTT,CASSPRDRGNSPLHF
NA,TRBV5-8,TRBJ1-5,TGTGCCAGCAGCTTGGCGGTAGTCGGCAATCAGCCCCAGCATTTT,CASSLAVVGNQPQHF
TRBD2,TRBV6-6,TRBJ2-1,TGTGCCAGCAGTTATGGGGGGGAGTACAATGAGCAGTTCTTC,CASSYGGEYNEQFF